These 2 T cell receptor beta chains came from one sample sequenced in a study of cytomegalovirus exposure and HLA in healthy donors. Primers included in the PCR were 60 Vbeta and 13 Jbeta primers. The data were produced by immunoSEQ multiplex PCR, yet TCRdb's version contains in-frame clones alone and is incomplete. The table includes about 110,000 clones, 75% to 85% detected once. Material for sequencing was PBMCs. These receptors all come from a woman aged 18-35 years in good health and CMV-seropositive.

The gene calls are TRBV7-9 and TRBJ2-5; TRBD1 is a possible D gene (6 bases). The CDR3 totals 15 residues. The V end lost 4 bases, the J end lost 3 bases, and 15 bases lay between the germline ends. The germline gives CDR1 SEHNR, CDR2 FQNEAQ (reference sequence). CDR3 protein: CASSYRQVGEETQYF. CDR3 nucleotide sequence: TGTGCCAGCAGCTACAGACAGGTTGGGGAAGAGACCCAGTACTTC.

This clone was picked up a small number of times. The V and J genes are TRBV28 and TRBJ1-4, with D hard to call. In germline, CDR1 is MDHEN, CDR2 SYDVKM. CDR3 size: 15 residues. V lost 7 bases and J lost 7, with 19 bases in between. In DNA form, the CDR3 reads TGTGCCAGCACCCTCGTCGGGGTCGGGAGTGAAAAACTGTTTTTT. Its protein product is CASTLVGVGSEKLFF.